The 28 T cell receptor beta chains below all came from one sample that was sequenced in a study of blood T cell repertoires in COVID-19. The assay was immunoSEQ multiplex PCR, and TCRdb's table has in-frame clones only and misses some. This table holds roughly 54,000 clones, about 90% found once. The material sequenced was peripheral blood. The receptor set was obtained from a woman aged 60-75 years with active or convalescent COVID-19.

The V call is TRBV6-2 or TRBV6-3, the J call TRBJ1-1; D may be TRBD1 (6 bases). This CDR3 is built from 18 residues. Germline CDR1 reads MNHEY; CDR2 reads SVGEGT. V was shortened by 0 bases and J by 0 bases, with 17 bases between the two germline ends. The CDR3 sequence is CASSYSRGQTALNTEAFF. DNA of the CDR3: TGTGCCAGCAGTTACTCGAGAGGACAGACCGCTCTGAACACTGAAGCTTTCTTT.

This sequence joins TRBV3-1 (or the pseudogene TRBV3-2) and TRBJ1-3, with D perhaps matching TRBD1 (5 bases). This CDR3 region has 14 residues. The V end lost 5 bases, the J end lost 2 bases, and 10 bases lay between the germline ends. Germline CDR1 reads LGHDT; CDR2 reads YNNKEL (reference sequence). The DNA of the CDR3 is TGTGCCAGCAGCGCCCTAGGGGCTGGAAACACCATATATTTT. Translation: CASSALGAGNTIYF.

This chain connects TRBV5-6 to TRBJ2-1; tentatively, D is TRBD1 (6 bases). Trimming cost V 4 bases and J 6 bases, with 17 bases left between them. The germline V gene encodes CDR1 SGHDT and CDR2 YYEEEE. The CDR3 is 15 amino acids. DNA for the CDR3: TGTGCCAGCAGCCTGCCAGGGGTGCGGGCCAATGAGCAGTTCTTC. It yields the protein CASSLPGVRANEQFF.

This clone was seen only once. The V gene is TRBV5-4, the J gene TRBJ2-1; TRBD1 might be the D (6 bases). Trimming pared 4 bases from V and 4 bases from J, leaving 9 bases between. CDR1 SGHNT and CDR2 YYREEE come from the germline V gene (reference sequence). This CDR3 has 13 amino acids. In DNA form, the CDR3 reads TGTGCCAGCAGCCTGGACAGATACAATGAGCAGTTCTTC. Protein product: CASSLDRYNEQFF.

V gene TRBV19 combines with J gene TRBJ2-1, with 7 bases identical to TRBD2. Looked up from germline, CDR1 is LNHDA and CDR2 is SQIVND (reference sequence). The CDR3 contains 13 residues. The V and J ends lost 3 bases and 5 bases, in that order; junction bases with no gene match: 1. CDR3 region: CASSMGLNNEQFF. The DNA of the CDR3 is TGTGCCAGTAGTATGGGACTAAACAATGAGCAGTTCTTC.

The chain uses TRBV10-3 and TRBJ2-1, with D possibly TRBD2 on 6 matching bases. The CDR3 sequence is 12 residues long. Trimming left V 7 bases short and J 8 bases short, with 12 bases between. Germline CDR1 and CDR2: ENHRY and SYGVKD. The CDR3 sequence: CAIKEGLHEQFF. Here the CDR3 DNA reads TGTGCCATCAAGGAGGGTTTGCATGAGCAGTTCTTC.

The V gene is TRBV27, the J gene TRBJ2-1; 7 bases match TRBD2. Losses at the gene ends were 3 bases for V and 2 bases for J; bases not matched to a gene: 7. CDR1 is MNHEY and CDR2 is SMNVEV in the germline V gene (reference sequence). The CDR3 runs to 16 residues. This CDR3 reads CASSFEWGGAYNEQFF. The CDR3 nucleotides are TGTGCCAGCAGTTTCGAGTGGGGGGGAGCCTACAATGAGCAGTTCTTC.

This sequence joins TRBV29-1 and TRBJ1-5; maybe TRBD1 (5 bases). The CDR3 extends over 16 amino acids. Trimming removed 3 bases from V and 0 bases from J, with 15 bases in between. CDR1 and CDR2 (germline): SQVTM, ANQGSEA. This CDR3 reads CSVETEPVYSNQPQHF. The DNA of the CDR3 is TGCAGCGTTGAGACAGAACCAGTCTATAGCAATCAGCCCCAGCATTTT.

The chain links TRBV6-5 to TRBJ1-1, with D unresolved. CDR1 is MNHEY and CDR2 is SVGAGI in the germline V gene. The CDR3 spans 13 residues. The V and J ends lost 6 bases and 11 bases respectively, with 19 bases between them. CDR3 protein: CASRVPEGARAFF. In DNA form, the CDR3 reads TGTGCCAGCAGAGTACCCGAAGGAGCTAGGGCTTTCTTT.

A single count supports this clone. The V gene is TRBV5-4, the J gene TRBJ2-7, with 10 bases identical to TRBD1. CDR3 length: 15 residues. Germline V CDR1 and CDR2: SGHNT, YYREEE (reference sequence). The J segment lost 4 bases and the V segment lost 3 bases, leaving 7 bases of the junction unmatched. The CDR3 is CASSSRDRGQYEQYF. The DNA for the CDR3 is TGTGCCAGCAGCTCCCGGGACAGGGGCCAATACGAGCAGTACTTC.

V and J are TRBV19 and TRBJ2-7; 10 nucleotides line up with TRBD2. The ends lost 3 bases at V and 7 bases at J; junction bases unmatched: 6. Germline V gives CDR1 LNHDA, CDR2 SQIVND (reference sequence). CDR3 length: 14 residues. The CDR3 coding sequence is TGTGCCAGTAGTATCCTAGCGGGAGAGCGGGAGCAGTACTTC. It yields the protein CASSILAGEREQYF. The full variable domain, completed using reference TRBV19 and TRBJ2-7, is DGGITQSPKYLFRKEGQNVTLSCEQNLNHDAMYWYRQDPGQGLRLIYYSQIVNDFQKGDIAEGYSVSREKKESFPLTVTSAQKNPTAFYLCASSILAGEREQYFGPGTRLTVT.

J is TRBJ2-2 and V is TRBV5-1; D perhaps matches TRBD1 (6 bases). The CDR3 runs 15 residues. V was pared by 0 bases and J by 4 bases, with 10 bases between. The germline gives CDR1 SGHRS, CDR2 YFSETQ. The CDR3 nucleotides are TGCGCCAGCAGCTTGGGGACAGCGAGCACCGGGGAGCTGTTTTTT. This codes for CASSLGTASTGELFF.

The chain recombines TRBV5-1 with TRBJ2-7; 10 positions agree with TRBD2. Germline V gene data show CDR1 as SGHRS and CDR2 as YFSETQ. The CDR3 runs 17 residues. The trim removed 2 bases at V and 3 bases at J, leaving 11 bases unmatched. This chain's CDR3 is CASSFRTGGLAVYEQYF. The CDR3 DNA sequence: TGCGCCAGCAGCTTCAGGACAGGAGGACTAGCGGTCTACGAGCAGTACTTC.

This chain joins TRBV15 and TRBJ1-6; the D is unclear. The germline V gene encodes CDR1 LNHNV and CDR2 YYDKDF (reference sequence). V dropped 0 bases and J dropped 14 bases, with 17 bases sitting between them. The CDR3 has 15 amino acids. CDR3: CATSRDQAGLDTLHF. The CDR3 DNA is TGTGCCACCAGCAGAGATCAGGCCGGACTTGACACCCTCCACTTT.

J is TRBJ1-5 and V is TRBV3-1 (or the pseudogene TRBV3-2); D is unclear. V lost 1 base and J lost 3, with 10 bases in between. Germline-derived CDR1 and CDR2 are LGHDT and YNNKEL (reference sequence). The CDR3 length is 15 residues. This CDR3 is CASSQGRSNNQPQHF. The CDR3 nucleotides read TGTGCCAGCAGCCAAGGCAGGTCTAACAATCAGCCCCAGCATTTT.

The chain uses TRBV7-2 and TRBJ1-1; D call uncertain. This CDR3 is built from 15 residues. V was trimmed by 1 base and J by 6 bases, leaving 15 bases between them. Germline V CDR1 and CDR2: SGHTA, FQGNSA. The CDR3 region has the DNA TGTGCCAGCAGCTTAGAGGACGGGGATTGGGCTGAAGCTTTCTTT. Translated, it gives CASSLEDGDWAEAFF.

The chain joins TRBV3-1 (or the pseudogene TRBV3-2) to TRBJ2-7; a weak D match, TRBD2 (5 bases). V lost 4 bases and J 0 bases, leaving 13 bases between the germline ends. From germline, CDR1 is LGHDT and CDR2 YNNKEL (reference sequence). This CDR3 is built from 15 residues. CDR3 nucleotides: TGTGCCAGCAGCCCCGGGGTATCGGACTCCTACGAGCAGTACTTC. Translation gives CASSPGVSDSYEQYF.

V and J are TRBV7-9 and TRBJ1-2; D is perhaps TRBD1 (5 bases). Per germline, CDR1 SEHNR and CDR2 FQNEAQ (reference sequence). The CDR3 covers 15 residues. V was shortened by 8 bases and J by 1 base, with 17 bases between the two germline ends. CDR3 residues: CASFRGSGGNYGYTF. Written as DNA, the CDR3 is TGTGCCAGCTTTAGGGGATCGGGAGGTAACTATGGCTACACCTTC.

The J gene is TRBJ1-5, the V gene TRBV5-1; 8 bases align to TRBD1. Germline V gives CDR1 SGHRS, CDR2 YFSETQ. The trim removed 4 bases at V and 6 bases at J, leaving 9 bases unmatched. The CDR3 sequence is 15 residues long. The CDR3 region is CASSPSGTGAQPQHF. CDR3 sequence (DNA): TGCGCCAGCAGCCCCTCAGGGACAGGCGCTCAGCCCCAGCATTTT. Combining the CDR3 with reference TRBV5-1 and TRBJ1-5 gives the whole variable domain KAGVTQTPRYLIKTRGQQVTLSCSPISGHRSVSWYQQTPGQGLQFLFEYFSETQRNKGNFPGRFSGRQFSNSRSEMNVSTLELGDSALYLCASSPSGTGAQPQHFGDGTRLSIL.

The chain links TRBV28 to TRBJ1-1; perhaps TRBD1 as D (6 bases). The V end was cut by 8 bases, the J end by 6 bases, with 19 bases between. CDR3 size: 14 residues. Germline CDR1 is MDHEN and CDR2 is SYDVKM. The CDR3 loop is CASATYREVSEAFF. The CDR3 coding sequence is TGTGCCAGCGCGACATACAGGGAAGTCTCTGAAGCTTTCTTT.

The J gene is TRBJ1-6, the V gene TRBV28; D might be TRBD1 (5 bases). The length of the CDR3 is 14 residues. The germline gives CDR1 MDHEN, CDR2 SYDVKM. The germline V and J ends were trimmed by 7 bases and 4 bases, with 11 bases remaining between them. As DNA, the CDR3 is TGTGCCAGCACCCAGGGTCCGTATAATTCACCCCTCCACTTT. This encodes CASTQGPYNSPLHF.

The sample holds one count of this clone. The chain employs TRBV28 and TRBJ1-4, with 8 bases lining up with TRBD1. CDR1 and CDR2 from the germline V gene are MDHEN and SYDVKM. The V gene end was trimmed by 7 bases and the J gene end by 5 bases; junction bases not matched to a gene: 9. This CDR3 is built from 15 residues. CDR3 protein: CASTPRDRINEKLFF. In DNA form, the CDR3 reads TGTGCCAGCACCCCCCGGGACAGGATAAATGAAAAACTGTTTTTT.

The chain has TRBV28 and TRBJ1-1; 9 bases match TRBD1. Per the germline V gene, CDR1 is MDHEN and CDR2 is SYDVKM. Trimming took 5 bases from V and 3 from J; bases not matched to a gene: 7. The CDR3 contains 15 residues. The CDR3 DNA reads TGTGCCAGCAGTGTCTCGGGACAGGGTGACACTGAAGCTTTCTTT. This codes for CASSVSGQGDTEAFF.

The chain is built from TRBV5-4 and TRBJ2-5, with TRBD1 as a possible D gene (6 bases). V lost 4 bases and J 2 bases, leaving 18 bases between the germline ends. CDR1 is SGHNT and CDR2 is YYREEE in the germline V gene (reference sequence). CDR3 size: 16 residues. CDR3 loop: CASSPPGITGQETQYF. The CDR3 DNA follows: TGTGCCAGCAGCCCCCCCGGTATAACAGGGCAAGAGACCCAGTACTTC.

This clone was seen once. CDR3 nucleotide sequence: TGTGCCACCAGCGGGACAGGGTTTAATCAGCCCCAGCATTTT. This sequence encodes CATSGTGFNQPQHF. V is TRBV24-1 and J is TRBJ1-5; TRBD1 agrees at 9 bases. Trimming removed 7 bases from V and 4 bases from J; junction bases left unmatched: 4. CDR3 length: 14 residues. Germline V gene data show CDR1 as KGHDR and CDR2 as SFDVKD.

The chain has TRBV4-2 and TRBJ1-3, with D unclear. Trimming took 0 bases from V and 0 from J, leaving 6 bases between them. Germline V gene data show CDR1 as LGHNA and CDR2 as YNFKEQ. The CDR3 contains 15 residues. CDR3 coding DNA: TGTGCCAGCAGCCAAGATATGGCCTCTGGAAACACCATATATTTT. Its protein product is CASSQDMASGNTIYF.

The rearrangement joins TRBV19 to TRBJ2-7; 12 positions agree with TRBD2. V lost 5 bases to trimming and J lost 5 bases; unmatched junction nucleotides: 10. The CDR3 length is 16 residues. Germline CDR1 and CDR2: LNHDA and SQIVND (reference sequence). Written as DNA, the CDR3 is TGTGCCAGTAGTGGCCGGACTAGCGGGATTAACGACGAGCAGTACTTC. Translating gives CASSGRTSGINDEQYF.

This sequence joins TRBV30 and TRBJ2-6; the D gene is possibly TRBD1 (5 bases). Germline assignment: CDR1 GTSNPN and CDR2 SVGIG (reference sequence). Trimming stripped 4 bases from V and 0 bases from J, with 7 bases between. The CDR3 length is 14 residues. This CDR3 is CAWNRGSGANVLTF. CDR3 in DNA: TGTGCCTGGAATAGGGGCTCTGGGGCCAACGTCCTGACTTTC.